The next 5 T cell receptor beta chains were all read from a single sample in a study of T-cell reconstitution after alpha-beta-depleted transplantation in children. During its preparation, the TCRbeta library received unique molecular identifiers. TCRdb reprocessed the PCR reads via MiXCR and lists one record per CDR3 protein. In the table there are 500,000 to 600,000 distinct CDR3 sequences, approximately 30% of which are singletons. The material was PBMCs from the stem cell graft donor, obtained from the stem cell graft. The receptor set was obtained from a human donor who donated a stem cell graft to a child with aplastic anemia.

This clonotype occurred a few times. J is TRBJ1-5 and V is TRBV3-1; a weak D match, TRBD1 (5 bases). In germline, CDR1 is LGHDT, CDR2 YNNKEL (reference sequence). V shed 1 base and J shed 7 bases, with 8 bases lying between them. This CDR3 has 13 residues. CDR3 loop: CASSQAGQQPQHF. In DNA, the CDR3 is TGTGCCAGCAGCCAAGCAGGGCAGCAGCCCCAGCATTTT.

V usage is TRBV30 and J usage is TRBJ1-2; D gene ambiguous. This CDR3 contains 12 residues. Germline CDR1 and CDR2: GTSNPN and SVGIG (reference sequence). V lost 2 bases to trimming and J lost 8 bases, with 12 bases between them. The CDR3 here is CAWSPGRRGYTF. CDR3 nucleotides: TGTGCCTGGAGTCCAGGCAGAAGGGGCTACACCTTC.

V and J are TRBV5-1 and TRBJ2-4; 9 positions match TRBD1. CDR3 length: 16 amino acids. Germline loops: CDR1 SGHRS, CDR2 YFSETQ. Germline trimming cut 3 bases from V and 2 bases from J; bases unmatched to any gene: 6. CDR3 in amino acids: CASSSRQGESKNIQYF. Written as DNA, the CDR3 is TGCGCCAGCAGCTCTAGACAGGGGGAGTCCAAAAACATTCAGTACTTC.

This sequence joins TRBV6-5 and TRBJ2-1; D unresolved. The V and J ends lost 2 bases and 9 bases respectively, with 5 bases between them. The CDR3 is 11 amino acids. CDR1 and CDR2 (germline): MNHEY, SVGAGI. Here the CDR3 DNA reads TGTGCCAGCAGTTACGGACGTGAGCAGTTCTTC. Its translation: CASSYGREQFF.

This clonotype was recorded a few times. The CDR3 DNA reads as TGTGCCAGCAGCTCGCCCCTAGCGGGAGTCAACAATGAGCAGTTCTTC. Translating it yields CASSSPLAGVNNEQFF. J is TRBJ2-1 and V is TRBV7-9; 10 positions match TRBD2. Trimming removed 4 bases from V and 5 bases from J; junction bases left unmatched: 8. The length of the CDR3 is 16 residues. CDR1 is SEHNR, CDR2 FQNEAQ, per germline (reference sequence).